The 16 T cell receptor beta chains below all came from one sample that was sequenced in a study of T-cell reconstitution after alpha-beta-depleted transplantation in children. The library targeted TCRbeta and was prepared with unique molecular identifiers. TCRdb redid the calling of the PCR reads with MiXCR, one entry per CDR3 protein. In the table there are roughly 300,000 distinct CDR3 sequences, roughly 9.5% of which are singletons. This sample comprised PBMCs from the stem cell graft donor, obtained from the stem cell graft. The receptors were gathered from a human donor who donated a stem cell graft to a child with SCID.

V gene TRBV12-3 or TRBV12-4 combines with J gene TRBJ1-2; D may be TRBD1 (6 bases). V was shortened by 0 bases and J by 0 bases, with 11 bases between the two germline ends. The CDR3 is 16 residues long. CDR3 nucleotides: TGTGCCAGCAGTTTAGCACAGGGCCAAGCTAACTATGGCTACACCTTC. Translating it yields CASSLAQGQANYGYTF.

This clonotype was picked up a small number of times. The V and J genes are TRBV9 and TRBJ2-3; 8 bases align to TRBD2. Per the germline V gene, CDR1 is SGDLS and CDR2 is YYNGEE. CDR3 size: 18 residues. Trimming at V came to 3 bases and at J to 0 bases, leaving 12 bases not matched to a gene. CDR3 in amino acids: CASSAAGGPSSSTDTQYF. The CDR3, as DNA: TGTGCCAGCAGCGCCGCGGGGGGTCCATCGTCTAGCACAGATACGCAGTATTTT.

This clonotype showed up just a few times. The rearrangement joins TRBV4-1 to TRBJ1-6; D possibly corresponds to TRBD1 (6 bases). CDR1 is MGHRA and CDR2 is YSYEKL in the germline V gene. The length of the CDR3 is 15 residues. Trimming cost V 3 bases and J 4 bases, with 10 bases left between them. CDR3 sequence: CASSQTGDYNSPLHF. For the CDR3, the DNA is TGCGCCAGCAGCCAGACAGGAGATTATAATTCACCCCTCCACTTT.

The chain recombines TRBV6-5 with TRBJ2-1; 8 bases are shared with TRBD2. In germline, CDR1 is MNHEY, CDR2 SVGAGI. The V segment lost 4 bases and the J segment 4 bases; nucleotides outside the gene matches: 9. This CDR3 region has 16 residues. CDR3 coding DNA: TGTGCCAGCAGTTCCCTCTGGGGACTAGGATACAATGAGCAGTTCTTC. It specifies CASSSLWGLGYNEQFF.

V and J are TRBV27 and TRBJ2-7; 7 bases are shared with TRBD1. CDR1 and CDR2 (germline): MNHEY, SMNVEV (reference sequence). The trim removed 8 bases at V and 0 bases at J, leaving 7 bases unmatched. The CDR3 length is 14 residues. The CDR3 sequence: CASRPSGGSYEQYF. DNA of the CDR3: TGTGCCAGCCGCCCATCAGGGGGCTCCTACGAGCAGTACTTC.

This clonotype appeared a few times. The chain employs TRBV19 and TRBJ1-1; D may be TRBD1 (6 bases). This CDR3 spans 13 amino acids. The V end was cut by 8 bases, the J end by 11 bases, with 21 bases between. Germline loops: CDR1 LNHDA, CDR2 SQIVND (reference sequence). CDR3 sequence: CASGGSGGRQAFF. CDR3 coding DNA: TGTGCCAGTGGAGGCTCGGGGGGCCGGCAGGCTTTCTTT.

The gene calls are TRBV5-1 and TRBJ2-1; D may be TRBD2 (5 bases). The CDR3 is made up of 16 amino acids. V gave up 2 bases and J gave up 0 bases, with 12 bases separating them. Germline CDR1 SGHRS, CDR2 YFSETQ. CDR3 sequence: CASSFLASNSYNEQFF. The CDR3 DNA is TGCGCCAGCAGCTTTCTAGCTTCAAACTCCTACAATGAGCAGTTCTTC.

On this clonotype: Because the CDR3 is missing its conserved closing phenylalanine or tryptophan, this is likely a read error. The CDR3 nucleotides are TGCGCCAGCAGCCAACGGACTAGCGGGGGGCTGGAGACCCAGTACTAC. Translation gives CASSQRTSGGLETQYY. This chain connects TRBV4-1 to TRBJ2-5; 14 bases match TRBD2. Germline V CDR1 and CDR2: MGHRA, YSYEKL. Trimming removed 2 bases from V and 5 bases from J; junction bases left unmatched: 4. This CDR3 region has 16 residues.

This clonotype was observed many times. The chain combines TRBV7-3 with TRBJ2-3; 13 bases agree with TRBD2. Germline values: CDR1 SGHTA, CDR2 FQGTGA. CDR3 length equals 16 residues. Losses at the gene ends were 4 bases for V and 1 base for J; bases not matched to a gene: 2. The DNA of the CDR3 is TGTGCCAGCAGCTGGACTAGCGGGGGACGCACAGATACGCAGTATTTT. It encodes CASSWTSGGRTDTQYF.

This chain uses TRBV12-3 or TRBV12-4 with TRBJ2-6; TRBD1 aligns across 7 bases. CDR3 size: 17 residues. With V trimmed by 7 bases and J by 0 bases, 9 bases remained unmatched. The DNA of the CDR3 is TGTGCCAGCAACTGGGACAGCGGTAGCTCTGGGGCCAACGTCCTGACTTTC. This encodes CASNWDSGSSGANVLTF.

The gene calls are TRBV15 and TRBJ1-6; no definite D call. Looked up from germline, CDR1 is LNHNV and CDR2 is YYDKDF (reference sequence). This CDR3 is built from 14 residues. V was trimmed by 4 bases and J by 8 bases, leaving 12 bases between them. CDR3 region: CATSNGVDYSPLHF. The DNA of the CDR3 is TGTGCCACCAGCAACGGGGTGGACTATTCACCCCTCCACTTT.

This clonotype was counted between two and nine times. This chain links TRBV7-2 with TRBJ2-7; D may correspond to TRBD1 or TRBD2 (5 bases each). Germline V lookup: CDR1 SGHTA, CDR2 FQGNSA. This CDR3 has 14 residues. The germline V and J ends were trimmed by 3 bases and 2 bases, with 11 bases remaining between them. CDR3 residues: CASSLQRGPYEQYF. The CDR3 bases are TGTGCCAGCAGCTTGCAGAGGGGACCCTACGAGCAGTACTTC.

The chain carries TRBV27 and TRBJ2-6; D may match TRBD1 or TRBD2 (6 bases each). The germline CDR1 and CDR2 sequences are MNHEY and SMNVEV (reference sequence). This CDR3 has 18 residues. Trimming pared 1 base from V and 0 bases from J, leaving 13 bases between. The CDR3 reads CASSLWGALSSGANVLTF. CDR3 sequence (DNA): TGTGCCAGCAGTTTATGGGGGGCGCTGAGCTCTGGGGCCAACGTCCTGACTTTC.

At least ten counts were recorded for this clonotype. The CDR3 sequence: CASSPRGQGTYEQYF. The CDR3 bases are TGTGCCAGCAGCCCACGAGGGCAGGGGACCTACGAGCAGTACTTC. The gene calls are TRBV9 and TRBJ2-7, with D maybe TRBD1 (6 bases). V lost 4 bases to trimming and J lost 2 bases, with 16 bases between them. The germline V gene encodes CDR1 SGDLS and CDR2 YYNGEE. The CDR3 sequence is 15 residues long.

A word on this clonotype: No conserved phenylalanine or tryptophan is present at the end of the CDR3, so a read error is the likely explanation. This chain joins TRBV6-2 or TRBV6-3 and TRBJ2-1; 10 nucleotides line up with TRBD1. This CDR3 is built from 15 residues. Germline values: CDR1 MNHEY, CDR2 SVGEGT. Trimming cost V 4 bases and J 2 bases; bases outside gene matches: 2. The chain's CDR3 is CASSSGQGAYNEQFL. CDR3 coding DNA: TGTGCCAGCAGTTCCGGACAGGGGGCCTACAATGAGCAGTTCTTA.

In this sample, this clonotype turned up many times. V gene TRBV5-1 combines with J gene TRBJ2-2, with 10 bases fitting TRBD1. Trimming removed 5 bases from V and 4 bases from J; junction bases left unmatched: 5. The CDR3 loop spans 15 amino acids. Germline-derived CDR1 and CDR2 are SGHRS and YFSETQ. The CDR3 protein is CASSRDRGITGELFF. CDR3 in DNA: TGCGCCAGCAGTAGGGACAGGGGAATCACCGGGGAGCTGTTTTTT.